These 20 T cell receptor beta chains share one sample of origin, sequenced in a study of shared clonotypes between healthy human individuals (dated by TCRdb to the early 2020s). The library was prepared using the immunoSEQ multiplex PCR assay. Imported from immuneACCESS, the table was reduced by TCRdb to in-frame sequences with V and J called. These copies leave out some clones; in studies compared against another copy, an unresolved V gene accounts for under half, and the cause of the remainder is not known. The sample yields more than 450,000 clones; 79% were counted once. The ten largest make up about an eighth of the sample. The sample consisted of PBMCs. The receptors originated from a woman aged 35 to 49 in good health. Some clones in this sample may be carry-over from other donors' samples.

This rearrangement joins TRBV7-8 to TRBJ1-2, with a tentative D call TRBD1 (6 bases). Germline V lookup: CDR1 SGHVS, CDR2 FQNEAQ. The CDR3 contains 12 residues. Trimming removed 5 bases at V and 4 bases at J, with 8 bases between. The CDR3 bases are TGTGCCAGCAGCGCGGACAGCTATGGCTACACCTTC. It encodes CASSADSYGYTF.

V and J are TRBV7-9 and TRBJ2-7, with D possibly TRBD2 on 5 matching bases. Germline-derived CDR1 and CDR2 are SEHNR and FQNEAQ (reference sequence). CDR3 length equals 11 residues. Trimming took 10 bases from V and 7 from J, leaving 14 bases between them. The CDR3 loop is CAILFTGEQYF. The DNA of the CDR3 is TGTGCCATCTTGTTTACGGGGGAGCAGTACTTC.

V is TRBV27 and J is TRBJ1-1; D is ambiguous. The germline gives CDR1 MNHEY, CDR2 SMNVEV (reference sequence). Deletions cut 4 bases from V and 1 base from J, with 10 bases between. The CDR3 spans 14 residues. CDR3 nucleotides: TGTGCCAGCAGTTCCTGGACGGGGAACACTGAAGCTTTCTTT. Its translation is CASSSWTGNTEAFF.

The chain carries TRBV11-2 and TRBJ2-7, with D perhaps TRBD1 (6 bases). CDR3 length: 15 residues. V lost 6 bases to trimming and J lost 3 bases, with 18 bases between them. Germline lookup yields CDR1 SGHAT and CDR2 FQNNGV. The CDR3 is CASSASGHAYYEQYF. CDR3 nucleotides: TGTGCCAGCAGTGCCTCGGGACACGCATACTACGAGCAGTACTTC. Full variable domain (remainder filled in from reference TRBV11-2 and TRBJ2-7): EAGVAQSPRYKIIEKRQSVAFWCNPISGHATLYWYQQILGQGPKLLIQFQNNGVVDDSQLPKDRFSAERLKGVDSTLKIQPAKLEDSAVYLCASSASGHAYYEQYFGPGTRLTVT.

This sequence joins TRBV12-2 and TRBJ2-7; the table's D call, TRBD1, was not checked against the DNA. TRBV12-2 is a known pseudogene. The CDR3 runs 14 residues. CDR3 residues: CASRFLDRSYEQYF. The CDR3 DNA sequence: TGTGCAAGTCGCTTTTTAGACAGGAGCTACGAGCAGTACTTC.

The gene calls are TRBV19 and TRBJ1-1, with TRBD1 matching over 9 bases. The length of the CDR3 is 14 residues. Per the germline V gene, CDR1 is LNHDA and CDR2 is SQIVND (reference sequence). J was trimmed by 10 bases and V by 3 bases; bases with no gene match: 9. CDR3 sequence reads: CASSIGGQGSGAFF. The CDR3 DNA is TGTGCCAGTAGTATTGGAGGACAGGGGTCCGGAGCTTTCTTT. The full variable domain, completed using reference TRBV19 and TRBJ1-1, is DGGITQSPKYLFRKEGQNVTLSCEQNLNHDAMYWYRQDPGQGLRLIYYSQIVNDFQKGDIAEGYSVSREKKESFPLTVTSAQKNPTAFYLCASSIGGQGSGAFFGQGTRLTVV.

The rearrangement joins TRBV6-5 to TRBJ2-1; 13 bases match TRBD2. This CDR3 contains 14 residues. The junction had 1 base not matched to a gene; V was cut back by 4 bases and J by 7 bases. Germline CDR1 and CDR2: MNHEY and SVGAGI. The CDR3, as DNA: TGTGCCAGCAGTTGGACTAGCGGGAGAAATGAGCAGTTCTTC. Translating it yields CASSWTSGRNEQFF.

J is TRBJ2-3 and V is TRBV29-1, with D tentatively TRBD2 (5 bases). Trimming stripped 3 bases from V and 1 base from J, with 8 bases between. This CDR3 is built from 13 residues. The V gene's germline CDR1 is SQVTM and CDR2 ANQGSEA. This chain's CDR3 is CSVDEGRTDTQYF. The CDR3, as DNA: TGCAGCGTTGATGAGGGTCGCACAGATACGCAGTATTTT.

The V and J genes are TRBV7-6 and TRBJ2-2; possibly TRBD1 for D (6 bases). Per the germline V gene, CDR1 is SGHVS and CDR2 is FNYEAQ. The CDR3 extends over 14 amino acids. V was trimmed by 8 bases and J by 0 bases, leaving 10 bases between them. This CDR3 reads CASRTATNTGELFF. The CDR3 bases are TGTGCCAGCCGGACAGCAACGAACACCGGGGAGCTGTTTTTT. The full variable domain, with the rest looked up from reference TRBV7-6 and TRBJ2-2, is GAGVSQSPRYKVTKRGQDVALRCDPISGHVSLYWYRQALGQGPEFLTYFNYEAQQDKSGLPNDRFSAERPEGSISTLTIQRTEQRDSAMYRCASRTATNTGELFFGEGSRLTVL.

In this sample, this clone turned up a few times. Other DNA sequences in the sample encode the same CDR3. The V and J genes are TRBV30 and TRBJ1-1; D is unclear. From germline, CDR1 is GTSNPN and CDR2 SVGIG (reference sequence). CDR3 length: 13 residues. V was clipped by 0 bases and J by 1 base, with 6 bases between them. CDR3 in amino acids: CAWSVSRNTEAFF. CDR3 bases: TGTGCCTGGAGTGTAAGTAGGAACACTGAAGCTTTCTTT.

The chain employs TRBV9 and TRBJ2-5; TRBD1 or TRBD2 may be the D gene (5 bases each). Germline assignment: CDR1 SGDLS and CDR2 YYNGEE. V lost 0 bases and J 2 bases, leaving 8 bases between the germline ends. The CDR3 covers 14 residues. The chain's CDR3 is CASSVDGAQETQYF. CDR3 nucleotides: TGTGCCAGCAGCGTAGACGGGGCTCAAGAGACCCAGTACTTC.

This chain connects TRBV4-2 to TRBJ2-5, with D tentatively TRBD2 (5 bases). The end of the DNA aligns better with TRBJ2-7, so the J call may be wrong. CDR1 LGHNA and CDR2 YNFKEQ come from the germline V gene. The CDR3 consists of 16 residues. CDR3 region: CASSQDPGGGSYEQYF. The CDR3 DNA reads as TGTGCCAGCAGCCAAGATCCCGGAGGTGGGTCCTACGAGCAGTACTTC.

This chain links TRBV7-2 with TRBJ1-2; D not resolved. Germline V gives CDR1 SGHTA, CDR2 FQGNSA. The CDR3 spans 12 residues. Trimming pared 4 bases from V and 5 bases from J, leaving 8 bases between. The CDR3 DNA sequence: TGTGCCAGCAGCTCCTCCGGGTATGGCTACACCTTC. The encoded protein is CASSSSGYGYTF. Looking up the rest from reference TRBV7-2 and TRBJ1-2 gives the full variable domain: GAGVSQSPSNKVTEKGKDVELRCDPISGHTALYWYRQSLGQGLEFLIYFQGNSAPDKSGLPSDRFSAERTGGSVSTLTIQRTQQEDSAVYLCASSSSGYGYTFGSGTRLTVV.

This sequence joins TRBV7-9 and TRBJ2-1; no reliable D call. The CDR3 spans 15 residues. Germline-derived CDR1 and CDR2 are SEHNR and FQNEAQ (reference sequence). Trimming cost V 0 bases and J 5 bases, with 11 bases left between them. CDR3 sequence reads: CASSLARARNNEQFF. The CDR3 DNA reads TGTGCCAGCAGCTTAGCTAGAGCAAGAAACAATGAGCAGTTCTTC.

The chain couples TRBV15 to TRBJ2-5; D uncertain. V was cut by 0 bases and J by 2 bases, with 4 bases left in between. This CDR3 comprises 13 residues. Germline CDR1 and CDR2: LNHNV and YYDKDF (reference sequence). In nucleotides, the CDR3 is TGTGCCACCAGCAGAGACAGGCAAGAGACCCAGTACTTC. Residues: CATSRDRQETQYF.

J is TRBJ2-7 and V is TRBV28, with a tentative D call TRBD2 (6 bases). V lost 3 bases, J lost 2 bases, and 11 bases lay in between. CDR1 is MDHEN and CDR2 is SYDVKM in the germline V gene. CDR3 length: 14 residues. For the CDR3, the DNA is TGTGCCAGCAGTTTCAAGCGGGCTCCCTACGAGCAGTACTTC. Translated: CASSFKRAPYEQYF.

This chain connects TRBV16 to TRBJ1-1; TRBD1 might be the D (6 bases). Trimming removed 3 bases from V and 11 bases from J, with 16 bases in between. Germline CDR1 KGHSY, CDR2 FQNENV. The CDR3 covers 13 residues. The CDR3 bases are TGTGCCAGCAGCCAGGAGAAAGGGACACAGGCTTTCTTT. It codes for CASSQEKGTQAFF.

The chain recombines TRBV7-2 with TRBJ2-5, with D hard to call. The ends were cut back, 4 bases at V and 5 bases at J, with 14 bases in the middle. Germline-derived CDR1 and CDR2 are SGHTA and FQGNSA. The CDR3 covers 14 residues. CDR3 protein: CASSSGTKEETQYF. For the CDR3, the DNA is TGTGCCAGCAGCTCTGGAACTAAGGAGGAGACCCAGTACTTC.

The count of this clone is one. V usage is TRBV7-2 and J usage is TRBJ1-4, with D possibly matching TRBD1 (6 bases). This CDR3 has 14 residues. CDR1 is SGHTA, CDR2 FQGNSA, per germline. Trimming cost V 5 bases and J 7 bases, with 14 bases left between them. CDR3: CASSEEQGGEKLFF. As DNA, the CDR3 is TGTGCCAGCAGCGAGGAACAGGGTGGTGAAAAACTGTTTTTT.

The J gene is TRBJ2-2, the V gene TRBV7-6; no reliable D call. Trimming stripped 2 bases from V and 3 bases from J, with 10 bases between. The CDR3 has 15 residues. Germline CDR1 and CDR2: SGHVS and FNYEAQ. CDR3 coding DNA: TGTGCCAGCAGCTTATATCGAGAGGACACCGGGGAGCTGTTTTTT. Amino acid sequence: CASSLYREDTGELFF.